This TCR beta chain originates from a study of beta chain features in type 1 diabetes. Study overall: Under 110,000,000 sorted cells were examined across all samples. Study outcomes and limitations: A moderate, significant TCRB CDR3 shortening appeared in type 1 diabetes across four CD4+ subsets. Patients showed naive, central memory and Treg TCRB repertoires that appeared more similar than those of healthy donors.

Expressed TCRB transcripts were sequenced because the isolated RNA had all been reverse transcribed beforehand. Measured with immunoSEQ multiplex PCR; TCRdb has only the in-frame clones, and not every one. This table holds fewer than 650,000 clones, around a sixth found once. As concerns this clone: Its specificity is unknown.

Deletions cut 1 base from V and 2 bases from J, with 6 bases between. This CDR3 has 14 residues. Germline V gene lookup returns CDR1 LNHNV and CDR2 YYDKDF (reference sequence). The sample taken for sequencing was naive CD4+ T cells from blood. The receptor comes from a young man in good health. V and J are TRBV15 and TRBJ1-5; D perhaps matches TRBD1 (6 bases). CDR3 sequence (DNA): TGTGCCACCAGCAGAGCAGGGGGCAATCAGCCCCAGCATTTT. Translating it yields CATSRAGGNQPQHF.